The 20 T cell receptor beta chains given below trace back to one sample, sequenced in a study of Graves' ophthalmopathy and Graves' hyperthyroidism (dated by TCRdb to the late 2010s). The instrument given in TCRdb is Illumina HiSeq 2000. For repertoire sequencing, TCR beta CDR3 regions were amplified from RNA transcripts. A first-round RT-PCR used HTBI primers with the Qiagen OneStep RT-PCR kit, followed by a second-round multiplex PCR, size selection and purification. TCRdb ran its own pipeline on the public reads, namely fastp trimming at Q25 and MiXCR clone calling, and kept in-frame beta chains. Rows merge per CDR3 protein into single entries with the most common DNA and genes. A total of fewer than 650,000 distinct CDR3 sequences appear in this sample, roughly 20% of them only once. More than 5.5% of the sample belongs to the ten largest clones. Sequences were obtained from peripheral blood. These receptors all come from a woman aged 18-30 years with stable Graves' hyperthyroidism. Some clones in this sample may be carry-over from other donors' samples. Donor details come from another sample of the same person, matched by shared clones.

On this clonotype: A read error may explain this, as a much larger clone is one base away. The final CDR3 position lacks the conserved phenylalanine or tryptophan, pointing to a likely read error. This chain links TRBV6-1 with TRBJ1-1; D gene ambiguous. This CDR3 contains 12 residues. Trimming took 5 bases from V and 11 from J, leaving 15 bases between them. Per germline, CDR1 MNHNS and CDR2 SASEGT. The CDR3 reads CASSPPASEAFL. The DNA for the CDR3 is TGTGCCAGCAGTCCCCCGGCTTCGGAGGCTTTCCTT.

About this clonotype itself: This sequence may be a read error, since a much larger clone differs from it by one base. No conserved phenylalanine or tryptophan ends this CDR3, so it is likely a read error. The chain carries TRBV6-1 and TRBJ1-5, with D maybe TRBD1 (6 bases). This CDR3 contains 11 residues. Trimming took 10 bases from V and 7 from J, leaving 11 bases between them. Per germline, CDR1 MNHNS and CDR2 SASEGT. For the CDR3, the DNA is TGTGCCACCCAGGGGCACCAGCCCCAGCATTAT. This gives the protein CATQGHQPQHY.

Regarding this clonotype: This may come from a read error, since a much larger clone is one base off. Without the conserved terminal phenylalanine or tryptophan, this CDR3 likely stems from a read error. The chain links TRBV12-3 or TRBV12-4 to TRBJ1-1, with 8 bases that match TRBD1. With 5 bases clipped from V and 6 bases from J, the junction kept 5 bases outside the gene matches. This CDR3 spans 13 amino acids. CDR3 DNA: TGTGCCAGCAGTCCCCAGACAGGGGCTGAAGCTTTCCTT. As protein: CASSPQTGAEAFL.

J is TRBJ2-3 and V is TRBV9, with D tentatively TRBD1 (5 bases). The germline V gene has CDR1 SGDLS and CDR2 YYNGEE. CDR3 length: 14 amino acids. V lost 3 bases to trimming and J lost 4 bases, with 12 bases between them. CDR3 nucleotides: TGTGCCAGCAGCGCAGGGCACGGTCCAGATACGCAGTATTTT. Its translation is CASSAGHGPDTQYF.

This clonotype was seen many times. The CDR3 sequence is CASSPSRWEGAKNIQYF. CDR3 nucleotide sequence: TGTGCCAGCAGCCCCTCGCGCTGGGAGGGGGCCAAAAACATTCAGTACTTC. The V and J genes are TRBV7-8 and TRBJ2-4; TRBD2 agrees at 7 bases. Trimming cost V 5 bases and J 1 base; bases outside gene matches: 11. Germline V gives CDR1 SGHVS, CDR2 FQNEAQ. This CDR3 is built from 17 residues.

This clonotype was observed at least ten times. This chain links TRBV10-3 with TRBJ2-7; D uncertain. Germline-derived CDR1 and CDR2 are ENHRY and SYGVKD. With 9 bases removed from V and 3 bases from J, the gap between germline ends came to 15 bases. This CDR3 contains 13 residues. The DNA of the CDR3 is TGTGCCATGGCAGACTCCCCCCTCTACGAGCAGTACTTC. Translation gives CAMADSPLYEQYF.

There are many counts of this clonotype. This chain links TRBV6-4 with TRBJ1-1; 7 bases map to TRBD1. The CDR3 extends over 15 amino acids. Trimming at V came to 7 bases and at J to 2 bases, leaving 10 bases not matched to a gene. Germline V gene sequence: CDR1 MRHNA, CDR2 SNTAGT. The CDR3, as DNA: TGTGCCAGCACCCTGGAGGACAGGTCCAACACTGAAGCTTTCTTT. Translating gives CASTLEDRSNTEAFF.

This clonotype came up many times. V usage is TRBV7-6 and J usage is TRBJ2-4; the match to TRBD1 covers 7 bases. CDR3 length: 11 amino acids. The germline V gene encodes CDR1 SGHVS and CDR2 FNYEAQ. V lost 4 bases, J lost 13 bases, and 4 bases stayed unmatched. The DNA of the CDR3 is TGTGCCAGCAGCTCCGGACAGGCACAGTACTTC. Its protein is CASSSGQAQYF.

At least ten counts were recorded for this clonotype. The CDR3 protein is CASSSRIYGYTF. In DNA form, the CDR3 reads TGTGCCAGCAGTTCCCGGATCTATGGCTACACCTTC. This sequence joins TRBV12-3 or TRBV12-4 and TRBJ1-2; D uncertain. Trimming stripped 4 bases from V and 4 bases from J, with 7 bases between. The CDR3 totals 12 residues.

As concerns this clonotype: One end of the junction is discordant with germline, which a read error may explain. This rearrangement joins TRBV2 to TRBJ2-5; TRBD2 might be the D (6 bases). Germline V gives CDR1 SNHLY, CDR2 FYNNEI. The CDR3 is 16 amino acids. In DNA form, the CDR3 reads TGCGCCAGCAGCCAAGTATTCGGGGGACTCCAAGAGACCCAGTACTTC. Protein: CASSQVFGGLQETQYF.

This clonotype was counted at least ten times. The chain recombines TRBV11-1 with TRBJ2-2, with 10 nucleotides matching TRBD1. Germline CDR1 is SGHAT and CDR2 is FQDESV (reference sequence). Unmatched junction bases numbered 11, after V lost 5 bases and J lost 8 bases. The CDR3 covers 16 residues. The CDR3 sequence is CASSLTRQGAIGELFF. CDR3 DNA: TGTGCCAGCAGCCTCACAAGACAGGGGGCAATTGGGGAGCTGTTTTTT.

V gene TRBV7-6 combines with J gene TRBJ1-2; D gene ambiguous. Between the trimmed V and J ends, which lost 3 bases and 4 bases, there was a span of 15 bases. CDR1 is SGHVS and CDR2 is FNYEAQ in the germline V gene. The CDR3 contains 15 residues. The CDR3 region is CASSFGWGMGYGYTF. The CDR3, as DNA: TGTGCCAGCAGCTTTGGGTGGGGAATGGGCTATGGCTACACCTTC.

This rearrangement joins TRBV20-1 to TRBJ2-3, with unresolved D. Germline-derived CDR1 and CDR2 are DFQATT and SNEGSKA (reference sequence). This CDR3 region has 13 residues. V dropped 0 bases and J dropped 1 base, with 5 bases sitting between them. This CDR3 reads CSARDSRTDTQYF. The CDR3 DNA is TGCAGTGCTAGAGACTCCCGCACAGATACGCAGTATTTT.

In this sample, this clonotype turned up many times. The CDR3 DNA reads as TGTGCCAGCAGGTCCCTCCGGGACAGGGTCGAGAACACTGAAGCTTTCTTT. Translating it yields CASRSLRDRVENTEAFF. The chain uses TRBV12-3 or TRBV12-4 and TRBJ1-1; 9 bases align to TRBD1. Trimming took 6 bases from V and 1 from J; bases not matched to a gene: 12. The CDR3 is 17 amino acids.

The CDR3 DNA reads as TGTGCCAGCAGTTTGGGGCTGTACACAGATACGCAGTATTTT. It is translated as CASSLGLYTDTQYF. This chain uses TRBV6-5 with TRBJ2-3, with D perhaps matching TRBD1 (5 bases). Germline lookup yields CDR1 MNHEY and CDR2 SVGAGI. This CDR3 spans 14 amino acids. V lost 4 bases and J lost 2, with 10 bases in between.

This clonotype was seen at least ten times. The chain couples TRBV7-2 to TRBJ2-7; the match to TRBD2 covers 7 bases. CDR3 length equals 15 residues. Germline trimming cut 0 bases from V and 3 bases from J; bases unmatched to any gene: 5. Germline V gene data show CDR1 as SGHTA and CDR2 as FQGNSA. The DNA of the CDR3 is TGTGCCAGCAGCTTAGCGTTGGGGACTAACTACGAGCAGTACTTC. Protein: CASSLALGTNYEQYF.

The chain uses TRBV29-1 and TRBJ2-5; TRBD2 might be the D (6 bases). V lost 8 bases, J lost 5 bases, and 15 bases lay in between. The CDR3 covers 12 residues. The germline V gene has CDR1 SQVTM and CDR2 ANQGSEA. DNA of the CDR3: TGCAGCCCCGGAGGGTCGGGGGAGACCCAGTACTTC. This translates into CSPGGSGETQYF. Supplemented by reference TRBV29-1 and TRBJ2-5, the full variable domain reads SAVISQKPSRDICQRGTSLTIQCQVDSQVTMMFWYRQQPGQSLTLIATANQGSEATYESGFVIDKFPISRPNLTFSTLTVSNMSPEDSSIYLCSPGGSGETQYFGPGTRLLVL.

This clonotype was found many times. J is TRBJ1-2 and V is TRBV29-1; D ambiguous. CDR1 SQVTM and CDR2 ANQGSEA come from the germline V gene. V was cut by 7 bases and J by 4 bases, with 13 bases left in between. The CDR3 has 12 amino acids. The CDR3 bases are TGCAGCGCCTACGGGCAGCTCTATGGCTACACCTTC. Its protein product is CSAYGQLYGYTF.

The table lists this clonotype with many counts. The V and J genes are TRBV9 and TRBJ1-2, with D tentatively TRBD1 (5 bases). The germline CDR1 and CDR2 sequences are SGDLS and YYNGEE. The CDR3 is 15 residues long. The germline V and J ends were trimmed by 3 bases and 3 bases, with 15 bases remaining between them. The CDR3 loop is CASSARRGGHYGYTF. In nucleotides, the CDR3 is TGTGCCAGCAGCGCTCGAAGGGGAGGCCACTATGGCTACACCTTC.

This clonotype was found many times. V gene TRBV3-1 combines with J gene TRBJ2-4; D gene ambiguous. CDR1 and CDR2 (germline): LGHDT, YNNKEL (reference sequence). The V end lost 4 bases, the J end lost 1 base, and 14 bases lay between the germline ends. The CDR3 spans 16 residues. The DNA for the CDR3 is TGTGCCAGCAGCCTTGGACCATACTCGGCCAAAAACATTCAGTACTTC. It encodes CASSLGPYSAKNIQYF.